This T cell receptor (beta chain) was recorded in a study of blood T cell repertoires in COVID-19. This clone was seen once. Deletions cut 3 bases from V and 7 bases from J, with 13 bases between. This CDR3 region has 14 residues. Germline lookup yields CDR1 MDHEN and CDR2 SYDVKM. The repertoire was sequenced with immunoSEQ multiplex PCR; TCRdb's copy has only in-frame clones and lacks some. The table lists 250,000 to 350,000 clones, about four fifths of them singletons, with more than 1.2% in the top ten. Material for sequencing was peripheral blood. The V call is TRBV28, the J call TRBJ1-5; TRBD1 is a possible D gene (5 bases). This clonotype was obtained from a human donor with COVID-19, enrolled during active disease. The donor label of this sample is uncertain. The CDR3 DNA reads as TGTGCCAGCAGTTTGGCAGGGAGGGGACAGCCCCAGCATTTT. This encodes CASSLAGRGQPQHF.